A single sample gave rise to the 5 T cell receptor beta chains below, sequenced in a study of CD8+ T cells in alopecia areata. The sample's treatment: oral pan-JAK inhibitor, 5-10 mg twice daily. RNA, once extracted, was reverse transcribed into cDNA for use as the sequencing template. Produced via immunoSEQ multiplex PCR; TCRdb's table is partial and in-frame only. The sample has 180,000 or so clones; 55% to 75% are singletons. This sample comprised CD4+ T cells sorted from blood, obtained at week 24, from a patient treated with tofacitinib. All receptors derive from a human donor with alopecia areata.

This chain connects TRBV2 to TRBJ2-7; either TRBD1 or TRBD2 may supply D (5 bases each). CDR3 length equals 15 residues. V lost 2 bases, J lost 2 bases, and 13 bases lay in between. Per the germline V gene, CDR1 is SNHLY and CDR2 is FYNNEI. The CDR3 spells CASSETRGPTYEQYF. CDR3 in DNA: TGTGCCAGCAGTGAAACTAGGGGTCCAACCTACGAGCAGTACTTC.

This clone appeared a few times. CDR3 DNA: TGTGCCAGCAGCCCGCCGGGGGGGCTCACTGAAGCTTTCTTT. As protein: CASSPPGGLTEAFF. This chain links TRBV14 with TRBJ1-1, with D perhaps TRBD1 (6 bases). V was shortened by 4 bases and J by 4 bases, with 13 bases between the two germline ends. CDR1 and CDR2 (germline): SGHDN, FVKESK. This CDR3 contains 14 residues.

The V gene is TRBV29-1, the J gene TRBJ2-1, with D possibly matching TRBD1 (5 bases). From germline, CDR1 is SQVTM and CDR2 ANQGSEA. Trimming removed 2 bases from V and 0 bases from J, with 8 bases in between. The CDR3 is made up of 14 amino acids. CDR3 protein: CSVERGGSYNEQFF. CDR3 nucleotides: TGCAGCGTTGAAAGGGGTGGCTCCTACAATGAGCAGTTCTTC.

The V and J genes are TRBV29-1 and TRBJ1-1, with D unclear. The V and J ends lost 6 bases and 5 bases respectively, with 13 bases between them. The CDR3 contains 12 residues. Germline V gives CDR1 SQVTM, CDR2 ANQGSEA. The CDR3 loop reads CSVLRTATEAFF. CDR3 sequence (DNA): TGCAGCGTCTTGCGGACGGCTACTGAAGCTTTCTTT.

This chain uses TRBV29-1 with TRBJ1-1; TRBD1 might be the D (5 bases). Trimming left V 4 bases short and J 4 bases short, with 13 bases between. The CDR3 consists of 13 residues. The germline gives CDR1 SQVTM, CDR2 ANQGSEA. CDR3 in amino acids: CSVGGRVGTEAFF. Here the CDR3 DNA reads TGCAGCGTTGGGGGCAGGGTAGGCACTGAAGCTTTCTTT.